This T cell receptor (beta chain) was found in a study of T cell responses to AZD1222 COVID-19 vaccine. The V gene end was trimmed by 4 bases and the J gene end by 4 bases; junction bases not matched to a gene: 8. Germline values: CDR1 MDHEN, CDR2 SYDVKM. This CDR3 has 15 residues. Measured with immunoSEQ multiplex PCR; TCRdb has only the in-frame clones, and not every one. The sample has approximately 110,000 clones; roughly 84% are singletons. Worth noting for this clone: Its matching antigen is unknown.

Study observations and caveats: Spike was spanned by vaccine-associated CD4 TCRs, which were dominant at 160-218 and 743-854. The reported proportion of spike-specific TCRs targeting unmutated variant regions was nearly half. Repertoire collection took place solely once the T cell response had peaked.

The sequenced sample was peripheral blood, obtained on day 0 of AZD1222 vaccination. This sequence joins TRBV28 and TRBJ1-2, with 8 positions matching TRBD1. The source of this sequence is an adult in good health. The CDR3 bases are TGTGCCAGCAGTTCCTTAACCGGGACAGGCTATGGCTACACCTTC. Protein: CASSSLTGTGYGYTF.